Each of the 27 T cell receptor beta chains below was sequenced from the same sample in a study of blood T cell repertoires in COVID-19. Profiled with immunoSEQ multiplex PCR; TCRdb holds only in-frame clones, not every one. The table includes 95,000 to 150,000 clones, more than 65% detected once. The sequencing sample was made of peripheral blood. All receptors derive from a human donor in a cohort sampled during active COVID-19.

This clone has just one count. The chain links TRBV28 to TRBJ1-1; D gene uncertain. The germline V gene encodes CDR1 MDHEN and CDR2 SYDVKM. The CDR3 sequence is 10 residues long. The V gene lost 8 bases and the J gene lost 5 bases, with 6 bases spanning the gap. The CDR3, as DNA: TGTGCCAGCTCGTTGACTGAAGCTTTCTTT. The encoded protein is CASSLTEAFF.

The rearrangement joins TRBV7-3 to TRBJ2-3; no firm D call. The V gene lost 2 bases and the J gene lost 2 bases, with 5 bases spanning the gap. Germline CDR1 SGHTA, CDR2 FQGTGA. CDR3 length equals 13 residues. CDR3 sequence reads: CASSLDSTDTQYF. The CDR3 DNA reads as TGTGCCAGCAGCTTAGACTCCACAGATACGCAGTATTTT. Drawing the rest from reference TRBV7-3 and TRBJ2-3, the complete variable domain is GAGVSQTPSNKVTEKGKYVELRCDPISGHTALYWYRQSLGQGPEFLIYFQGTGAADDSGLPNDRFFAVRPEGSVSTLKIQRTERGDSAVYLCASSLDSTDTQYFGPGTRLTVL.

The chain is built from TRBV5-6 and TRBJ1-2; 8 bases are a match to TRBD1. Trimming at V came to 5 bases and at J to 10 bases, leaving 19 bases not matched to a gene. This CDR3 is built from 16 residues. Germline CDR1 SGHDT, CDR2 YYEEEE. CDR3 in amino acids: CASSTYGPGQDLSYTF. CDR3 nucleotide sequence: TGTGCCAGCAGTACATACGGACCGGGACAGGACCTTTCCTACACCTTC. Full variable domain (remainder filled in from reference TRBV5-6 and TRBJ1-2): DAGVTQSPTHLIKTRGQQVTLRCSPKSGHDTVSWYQQALGQGPQFIFQYYEEEERQRGNFPDRFSGHQFPNYSSELNVNALLLGDSALYLCASSTYGPGQDLSYTFGSGTRLTVV.

V is TRBV28 and J is TRBJ1-3, with D possibly TRBD1 on 5 matching bases. Trimming removed 8 bases from V and 7 bases from J, with 15 bases in between. In germline, CDR1 is MDHEN, CDR2 SYDVKM. This CDR3 is built from 13 residues. The CDR3 sequence: CASCSSRGNTIYF. The DNA for the CDR3 is TGTGCCAGCTGTTCTTCCCGGGGGAACACCATATATTTT.

V is TRBV4-3 and J is TRBJ2-3, with 7 bases fitting TRBD2. The CDR3 runs 16 residues. Looked up from germline, CDR1 is LGHNA and CDR2 is YSLEER. With V trimmed by 1 base and J by 2 bases, 6 bases remained unmatched. The CDR3 protein is CASSQGSAGNTDTQYF. The CDR3 region has the DNA TGCGCCAGCAGCCAAGGATCAGCGGGGAACACAGATACGCAGTATTTT.

The J gene is TRBJ1-5, the V gene TRBV7-3, with D perhaps TRBD1 (6 bases). Trimming stripped 3 bases from V and 7 bases from J, with 10 bases between. This CDR3 has 13 amino acids. Germline values: CDR1 SGHTA, CDR2 FQGTGA. The CDR3 DNA reads TGTGCCAGCAGCTTGACAGGAGGACAGCCCCAGCATTTT. The encoded protein is CASSLTGGQPQHF.

The chain couples TRBV29-1 to TRBJ2-7; tentatively, D is TRBD2 (5 bases). V dropped 6 bases and J dropped 4 bases, with 10 bases sitting between them. CDR1 SQVTM and CDR2 ANQGSEA come from the germline V gene. The CDR3 has 11 residues. The CDR3 nucleotides are TGCAGCGTCGTAGAGGGTTACGAGCAGTACTTC. Its protein is CSVVEGYEQYF.

The chain uses TRBV28 and TRBJ1-1, with TRBD1 matching over 8 bases. This CDR3 spans 15 amino acids. Germline V CDR1 and CDR2: MDHEN, SYDVKM. Unmatched junction bases numbered 9, after V lost 5 bases and J lost 4 bases. CDR3 region: CASSDGQGGRTEAFF. The CDR3 DNA sequence: TGTGCCAGCAGTGATGGACAGGGTGGTCGCACTGAAGCTTTCTTT.

This chain joins TRBV7-2 and TRBJ1-4; TRBD1 aligns across 10 bases. From germline, CDR1 is SGHTA and CDR2 FQGNSA. The CDR3 has 16 residues. The J segment lost 8 bases and the V segment lost 6 bases, leaving 12 bases of the junction unmatched. DNA for the CDR3: TGTGCCAGCAGGCACGGGACAGGGGCTAGTCGAGAAAAACTGTTTTTT. The encoded protein is CASRHGTGASREKLFF.

The chain has TRBV11-2 and TRBJ2-6, with D uncertain. V was trimmed by 5 bases and J by 2 bases, leaving 10 bases between them. This CDR3 contains 15 residues. Per the germline V gene, CDR1 is SGHAT and CDR2 is FQNNGV. The DNA for the CDR3 is TGTGCCAGCAGCCGCTATCTCACTGGGGCCAACGTCCTGACTTTC. Translating gives CASSRYLTGANVLTF.

The chain recombines TRBV7-2 with TRBJ2-5; 8 positions agree with TRBD1. The CDR3 runs 15 residues. The germline V gene encodes CDR1 SGHTA and CDR2 FQGNSA. Trimming took 3 bases from V and 5 from J; bases not matched to a gene: 8. The CDR3 region has the DNA TGTGCCAGCAGCTTCAGGGGGCGGACAGGGGAGACCCAGTACTTC. Its translation is CASSFRGRTGETQYF.

The J gene is TRBJ1-2, the V gene TRBV2, with D maybe TRBD1 (5 bases). The CDR3 contains 13 residues. The V end lost 5 bases, the J end lost 3 bases, and 10 bases lay between the germline ends. CDR1 is SNHLY, CDR2 FYNNEI, per germline. The CDR3 DNA reads as TGTGCCAGCAGTTCGGGCAGGGACTATGGCTACACCTTC. The encoded protein is CASSSGRDYGYTF.

The gene calls are TRBV29-1 and TRBJ1-1, with 9 bases aligning to TRBD1. V lost 7 bases and J lost 3; bases outside the gene matches: 6. CDR1 SQVTM and CDR2 ANQGSEA come from the germline V gene. The CDR3 has 13 amino acids. CDR3 sequence reads: CSGTGGSDTEAFF. The DNA of the CDR3 is TGCAGCGGCACAGGGGGCAGTGACACTGAAGCTTTCTTT.

The genes are TRBV28 and TRBJ2-2, with 7 nucleotides matching TRBD2. Trimming cost V 5 bases and J 4 bases; bases outside gene matches: 13. Per the germline V gene, CDR1 is MDHEN and CDR2 is SYDVKM. This CDR3 contains 17 residues. The CDR3 bases are TGTGCCAGCAGTCCCATAATCCCTTCGGGGGGCACCGGGGAGCTGTTTTTT. Its protein is CASSPIIPSGGTGELFF.

This rearrangement joins TRBV27 to TRBJ1-5; 9 bases agree with TRBD1. V was clipped by 5 bases and J by 6 bases; unmatched bases: 5. The CDR3 has 14 residues. Germline V gene data show CDR1 as MNHEY and CDR2 as SMNVEV (reference sequence). The DNA for the CDR3 is TGTGCCAGCAGTACCGGGACAGGGCTTCAGCCCCAGCATTTT. Translating it yields CASSTGTGLQPQHF.

This clone has only a few counts. The chain recombines TRBV28 with TRBJ1-2; 7 bases are a match to TRBD1. J was trimmed by 8 bases and V by 5 bases; bases with no gene match: 14. The germline CDR1 and CDR2 sequences are MDHEN and SYDVKM. This CDR3 region has 15 residues. This CDR3 reads CASSRDRDETWGYTF. CDR3 sequence (DNA): TGTGCCAGCAGTCGTGACAGGGATGAAACGTGGGGCTACACCTTC.

This clone was seen a few times. This chain joins TRBV7-2 and TRBJ1-5, with D unresolved. With 1 base removed from V and 1 base from J, the gap between germline ends came to 8 bases. The CDR3 sequence is 15 residues long. Per germline, CDR1 SGHTA and CDR2 FQGNSA. The CDR3 region is CASSLGFESNQPQHF. CDR3 sequence (DNA): TGTGCCAGCAGCTTAGGGTTTGAGAGCAATCAGCCCCAGCATTTT.

The chain is built from TRBV5-4 and TRBJ2-3, with D maybe TRBD2 (6 bases). Between the trimmed V and J ends, which lost 4 bases and 1 base, there was a span of 16 bases. Per germline, CDR1 SGHNT and CDR2 YYREEE (reference sequence). This CDR3 is 16 amino acids long. CDR3 protein: CASSPRLGEGTDTQYF. The DNA for the CDR3 is TGTGCCAGCAGCCCGAGACTGGGGGAGGGCACAGATACGCAGTATTTT.

This chain links TRBV5-1 with TRBJ1-2, with 8 positions matching TRBD1. Germline trimming cut 4 bases from V and 2 bases from J; bases unmatched to any gene: 7. This CDR3 comprises 15 residues. Germline CDR1 reads SGHRS; CDR2 reads YFSETQ. The CDR3 region has the DNA TGCGCCAGCAGCCCCGACCGGACAGGGAACTATGGCTACACCTTC. Its translation: CASSPDRTGNYGYTF.

The V gene is TRBV7-2, the J gene TRBJ1-2; TRBD1 agrees at 8 bases. This CDR3 region has 15 residues. V was clipped by 1 base and J by 5 bases; unmatched bases: 6. The V gene's germline CDR1 is SGHTA and CDR2 FQGNSA. The CDR3 nucleotides are TGTGCCAGCAGCTTAGTGGATAGGACAGGGTATGGCTACACCTTC. Its protein product is CASSLVDRTGYGYTF. Drawing the rest from reference TRBV7-2 and TRBJ1-2, the complete variable domain is GAGVSQSPSNKVTEKGKDVELRCDPISGHTALYWYRQSLGQGLEFLIYFQGNSAPDKSGLPSDRFSAERTGGSVSTLTIQRTQQEDSAVYLCASSLVDRTGYGYTFGSGTRLTVV.

The genes are TRBV5-3 and TRBJ2-7; 8 bases map to TRBD1. TRBV5-3 falls under the ORF class, with uncertain function. Trimming at V came to 2 bases and at J to 2 bases, leaving 6 bases not matched to a gene. This CDR3 comprises 15 residues. The CDR3 is CARSFRDRKTYEQYF. CDR3 nucleotide sequence: TGTGCCAGAAGCTTCCGGGACAGGAAGACCTACGAGCAGTACTTC.

V gene TRBV6-5 combines with J gene TRBJ2-5; 7 nucleotides line up with TRBD1. Germline CDR1 and CDR2: MNHEY and SVGAGI. V lost 3 bases to trimming and J lost 0 bases; unmatched junction nucleotides: 7. The CDR3 sequence is 16 residues long. CDR3 in amino acids: CASSYSGGDHQETQYF. Here the CDR3 DNA reads TGTGCCAGCAGTTATTCAGGGGGTGACCACCAAGAGACCCAGTACTTC.

The V gene is TRBV19, the J gene TRBJ2-6; possibly TRBD2 for D (6 bases). Germline CDR1 LNHDA, CDR2 SQIVND (reference sequence). Trimming took 9 bases from V and 0 from J, leaving 27 bases between them. CDR3 length: 20 amino acids. The CDR3, as DNA: TGTGCCAGCAGCTGGGGAGGTGGGACGGCAATTTACTCTGGGGCCAACGTCCTGACTTTC. The encoded protein is CASSWGGGTAIYSGANVLTF.

V is TRBV7-2 and J is TRBJ1-2, with 9 nucleotides matching TRBD1. CDR1 is SGHTA, CDR2 FQGNSA, per germline. The CDR3 extends over 18 amino acids. Germline trimming cut 0 bases from V and 7 bases from J; bases unmatched to any gene: 15. CDR3 sequence (DNA): TGTGCCAGCAGCTTAGCCGCAACTAGGGGACAGGGTCACGGTGGCTACACCTTC. Translated, it gives CASSLAATRGQGHGGYTF.

The chain is built from TRBV5-4 and TRBJ2-1; 12 nucleotides align to TRBD2. Germline V gene data show CDR1 as SGHNT and CDR2 as YYREEE (reference sequence). The CDR3 loop spans 16 amino acids. J gave up 7 bases and V 3 bases, and 8 bases lay outside the gene matches. The CDR3 sequence: CASSSTTSGSVNEQFF. CDR3 nucleotide sequence: TGTGCCAGCAGCTCTACGACTAGCGGGAGTGTTAATGAGCAGTTCTTC.

The genes are TRBV13 and TRBJ2-7, with D perhaps TRBD1 (7 bases). From germline, CDR1 is PRHDT and CDR2 FYEKMQ (reference sequence). The ends were cut back, 5 bases at V and 0 bases at J, with 14 bases in the middle. The CDR3 is 15 residues long. DNA of the CDR3: TGTGCCAGCAGCCCCCAGGGGGGCTCCTCCTACGAGCAGTACTTC. It translates to CASSPQGGSSYEQYF.

The V call is TRBV18, the J call TRBJ2-3; 13 nucleotides line up with TRBD2. Trimming took 4 bases from V and 7 from J; bases not matched to a gene: 8. The CDR3 runs 16 residues. From germline, CDR1 is KGHSH and CDR2 LQKENI. CDR3 nucleotides: TGTGCCAGCTCACTGTGGACTAGCGGGGGCGATAATACGCAGTATTTT. Translated: CASSLWTSGGDNTQYF.